The following is a T cell receptor beta chain sequence with its context. Using immunoSEQ multiplex PCR, the repertoire was profiled, and TCRdb retains in-frame clones only, with some absent. Of about 150,000 clones in the sample, about 92% were seen once. The entry originates in a study of T cell responses to AZD1222 COVID-19 vaccine. Germline lookup yields CDR1 MNHNY and CDR2 SVGAGI (reference sequence). The CDR3 runs to 16 residues. With 3 bases clipped from V and 4 bases from J, the junction kept 12 bases outside the gene matches. The sequencing here drew on peripheral blood, taken 28 days after the second AZD1222 dose. The sequence was obtained from an adult who received the AZD1222 COVID-19 vaccine. The chain has TRBV6-6 and TRBJ2-7; 7 nucleotides match TRBD2. The CDR3 nucleotides read TGTGCCAGCAGTTATTATGGGAGGGGAGCCTCTTACGAGCAGTACTTC. This gives the protein CASSYYGRGASYEQYF.